These 14 T cell receptor beta chains were all obtained from the same sample, sequenced in a study of CD8+ T cells in alopecia areata. RNA was isolated and reverse transcribed to cDNA, the sequencing template. Sequencing used immunoSEQ multiplex PCR; TCRdb keeps in-frame clones, though not all of them. The data hold 110,000 or so clones, with 35% to 45% observed a single time. The sample taken for sequencing was CD4+ T cells sorted from blood. These receptor sequences come from a human donor with alopecia areata.

This clone was seen more than once but under ten times. This chain uses TRBV29-1 with TRBJ2-7; 8 bases agree with TRBD1. The CDR3 consists of 17 residues. The V and J ends lost 4 bases and 5 bases, in that order; junction bases with no gene match: 19. Germline values: CDR1 SQVTM, CDR2 ANQGSEA. CDR3 region: CSVGWQGARLPGHEQYF. CDR3 DNA: TGCAGCGTTGGCTGGCAGGGGGCGCGACTGCCCGGGCACGAGCAGTACTTC.

In DNA, the CDR3 is TGCGCCAGCAGCCTACAGGGAGAAGAGACCCAGTACTTC. Its protein is CASSLQGEETQYF. This chain links TRBV4-1 with TRBJ2-5, with D possibly being TRBD1 (6 bases). Trimming took 4 bases from V and 3 from J, leaving 9 bases between them. CDR1 is MGHRA and CDR2 is YSYEKL in the germline V gene. This CDR3 has 13 residues.

This chain joins TRBV29-1 and TRBJ2-1; 8 nucleotides agree with TRBD2. Germline CDR1 and CDR2: SQVTM and ANQGSEA. CDR3 length: 16 residues. J gave up 4 bases and V 5 bases, and 13 bases lay outside the gene matches. The CDR3 nucleotides read TGCAGCGTTAGTAATAGAGCGGGAGCGGGGTACAATGAGCAGTTCTTC. This codes for CSVSNRAGAGYNEQFF.

The rearrangement uses TRBV18 and TRBJ2-5; D call uncertain. The V and J ends lost 0 bases and 5 bases respectively, with 16 bases between them. CDR3 length: 16 residues. Germline loops: CDR1 KGHSH, CDR2 LQKENI. For the CDR3, the DNA is TGTGCCAGCTCACCACCGATGGGCCCCAATGGGGAGACCCAGTACTTC. It translates to CASSPPMGPNGETQYF.

The V and J genes are TRBV7-8 and TRBJ2-5; TRBD1 might be the D (6 bases). CDR1 and CDR2 from the germline V gene are SGHVS and FQNEAQ. This CDR3 contains 13 residues. The V end was cut by 3 bases, the J end by 2 bases, with 7 bases between. The CDR3 DNA reads as TGTGCCAGCAGCTTCGGACAGCAAGAGACCCAGTACTTC. Protein product: CASSFGQQETQYF.

This clone was seen only a few times. The V gene is TRBV5-6, the J gene TRBJ2-4; the D gene is possibly TRBD2 (6 bases). The CDR3 has 18 amino acids. Germline CDR1 SGHDT, CDR2 YYEEEE. Trimming shortened V by 1 base and J by 3 bases, and 20 bases separated the two germline ends. Here the CDR3 reads CASSLPAGSGVGKNIQYF. DNA for the CDR3: TGTGCCAGCAGCTTGCCAGCCGGGAGTGGTGTAGGCAAAAACATTCAGTACTTC.

V and J are TRBV4-1 and TRBJ2-7, with 8 bases identical to TRBD1. From germline, CDR1 is MGHRA and CDR2 YSYEKL. With V trimmed by 0 bases and J by 4 bases, 2 bases remained unmatched. The CDR3 has 14 amino acids. The CDR3 protein is CASSQEDREYEQYF. The CDR3 DNA is TGCGCCAGCAGCCAAGAGGACAGGGAGTACGAGCAGTACTTC.

This clone was detected only a few times. V and J are TRBV7-8 and TRBJ2-5; tentative D call: TRBD2 (5 bases). The CDR3 covers 16 residues. In germline, CDR1 is SGHVS, CDR2 FQNEAQ. V was cut by 7 bases and J by 5 bases, with 23 bases left in between. The CDR3 reads CASTPTRDPLGETQYF. The CDR3 bases are TGTGCCAGCACCCCTACCCGGGATCCCCTTGGGGAGACCCAGTACTTC.

V and J are TRBV2 and TRBJ2-1, with D uncertain. Trimming took off 7 bases at V and 9 bases at J, with 16 bases between the two ends. The CDR3 has 13 residues. Germline V gene data show CDR1 as SNHLY and CDR2 as FYNNEI. The CDR3 coding sequence is TGTGCCAGCAAGTCCAGGTATTTGTCTGAGCAGTTCTTC. Translating gives CASKSRYLSEQFF.

This clone was picked up a small number of times. The J gene is TRBJ1-2, the V gene TRBV29-1, with 8 positions matching TRBD1. The CDR3 has 15 residues. V dropped 5 bases and J dropped 13; count of bases not matched to a gene: 21. Per germline, CDR1 SQVTM and CDR2 ANQGSEA. This CDR3 is CSVYRTGRGSMASTF. The CDR3 nucleotides are TGCAGCGTTTATCGGACAGGGAGGGGCTCTATGGCTAGCACCTTC.

The chain employs TRBV7-2 and TRBJ1-1; tentative D call: TRBD1 (6 bases). Looked up from germline, CDR1 is SGHTA and CDR2 is FQGNSA. This CDR3 has 15 residues. V lost 4 bases, J lost 0 bases, and 12 bases lay in between. CDR3 residues: CASSWGDIMNTEAFF. The CDR3, as DNA: TGTGCCAGCAGCTGGGGGGACATCATGAACACTGAAGCTTTCTTT.

V and J are TRBV30 and TRBJ2-1, with 10 bases aligning to TRBD2. Germline-derived CDR1 and CDR2 are GTSNPN and SVGIG (reference sequence). V was clipped by 2 bases and J by 6 bases; unmatched bases: 4. There are 14 residues in the CDR3. The CDR3 DNA reads as TGTGCCTGGAGTTTGACTAGCGGGCGCAATGAGCAGTTCTTC. This encodes CAWSLTSGRNEQFF.

The genes are TRBV9 and TRBJ2-1, with 8 bases matching TRBD2. The CDR3 has 16 amino acids. Germline CDR1 reads SGDLS; CDR2 reads YYNGEE. J was trimmed by 0 bases and V by 4 bases; bases with no gene match: 6. The CDR3: CASSFRRGGSYNEQFF. In DNA form, the CDR3 reads TGTGCCAGCAGCTTCAGACGGGGGGGCTCCTACAATGAGCAGTTCTTC.

This clone occurred a few times. The chain joins TRBV2 to TRBJ2-7, with 8 bases that match TRBD1. With V trimmed by 11 bases and J by 2 bases, 11 bases remained unmatched. This CDR3 is 14 amino acids long. Germline CDR1 SNHLY, CDR2 FYNNEI. The chain's CDR3 is CASPKDRGAYEQYF. The CDR3 DNA sequence: TGTGCCTCACCGAAAGACAGGGGAGCCTACGAGCAGTACTTC.